These T cell receptor beta chains were read from a single sample in a study of blood T cells in healthy people across ages. Each CDR3 protein gets one entry after TCRdb re-called the 5' RACE reads with MiXCR. The table includes under 2 million distinct CDR3 sequences, around 36% detected once. Material for sequencing was blood. The source of these receptors is a woman aged 25 to 45 in good health. CDR3s leave out the opening cysteine and the closing phenylalanine or tryptophan. The D gene is left open where the match is weak.

-	TRBV3-1	TRBJ2-7	ASSPLTGADYVQY
TRBD1	TRBV10-3	TRBJ1-5	AMGQGDSNQPQH
-	TRBV3-1	TRBJ1-2	ASSQSVRGNYGYT
-	TRBV7-9	TRBJ1-1	ASSYPLSEAF
-	TRBV14	TRBJ2-7	ASSQGGGNDRGYEQY
TRBD1	TRBV7-2	TRBJ2-5	ASSLEGTGTYKQY
-	TRBV27	TRBJ2-7	ASKGSSSYEQY
TRBD2	TRBV9	TRBJ2-1	ASSEISGRAYNEQF
-	TRBV4-1	TRBJ1-2	ASSSSLGALGYGYT
TRBD2	TRBV20-1	TRBJ2-3	SARTSGGRPDTQY
-	TRBV9	TRBJ1-2	ASSVAWGEGYT
TRBD2	TRBV6-5	TRBJ2-1	ASSYPSNGGGDEQF
-	TRBV18	TRBJ1-6	ASSPREERSPLH
TRBD2	TRBV30	TRBJ2-3	AWTLAGGGDTQY
-	TRBV7-6	TRBJ2-3	ASSLIDKATDTQY